The 21 T cell receptor beta chains below all came from one sample that was sequenced in a study of radiation and T cells in renal cell carcinoma. Repertoires were generated with immunoSEQ multiplex PCR, while TCRdb's copy carries only in-frame clones and drops some. Here the sample spans roughly 45,000 clones, around four fifths being singletons. Time point given: blood 4 weeks post-SBRT, at nephrectomy. Treatment meaning: 15 Gy SBRT to primary tumor, nephrectomy 4 weeks later. Material: blood, obtained from a patient whose treatment included radiotherapy and nephrectomy. The receptors here all came from a woman between 65 and 79 years old with renal cell carcinoma.

The chain employs TRBV5-5 and TRBJ1-2; D is possibly TRBD1 (5 bases). The V end was cut by 4 bases, the J end by 4 bases, with 14 bases between. CDR1 is SGHKS, CDR2 YYEKEE, per germline (reference sequence). The CDR3 contains 14 residues. The CDR3 region is CASSRDRNSYGYTF. In DNA form, the CDR3 reads TGTGCCAGCAGCAGAGACAGAAACTCCTATGGCTACACCTTC. Together with reference TRBV5-5 and TRBJ1-2, the CDR3 gives the full variable domain: DAGVTQSPTHLIKTRGQQVTLRCSPISGHKSVSWYQQVLGQGPQFIFQYYEKEERGRGNFPDRFSARQFPNYSSELNVNALLLGDSALYLCASSRDRNSYGYTFGSGTRLTVV.

V gene TRBV4-1 combines with J gene TRBJ1-1, with D possibly matching TRBD1 (6 bases). CDR3 size: 16 residues. V lost 7 bases and J lost 4, with 22 bases in between. Germline CDR1 reads MGHRA; CDR2 reads YSYEKL. The CDR3 DNA reads as TGCGCCAGCACCCTCGGGGGGGCTGGGTTGAGCACTGAAGCTTTCTTT. Encoded protein: CASTLGGAGLSTEAFF.

This chain uses TRBV7-8 with TRBJ1-5, with D unresolved. The CDR3 contains 13 residues. V was pared by 5 bases and J by 5 bases, with 10 bases between. CDR1 and CDR2 (germline): SGHVS, FQNEAQ. In DNA, the CDR3 is TGTGCCAGCAGCCGGAGGGAAGATCAGCCCCAGCATTTT. Translation: CASSRREDQPQHF.

The V and J genes are TRBV5-4 and TRBJ2-1; the match to TRBD2 covers 10 bases. V was clipped by 2 bases and J by 10 bases; unmatched bases: 9. Per germline, CDR1 SGHNT and CDR2 YYREEE (reference sequence). This CDR3 has 15 residues. The CDR3 region has the DNA TGTGCCAGCAGCTTTGATACTAGCGGGATTCGGGAGCAGTTCTTC. It yields the protein CASSFDTSGIREQFF. The entire variable domain, with the rest obtained from reference TRBV5-4 and TRBJ2-1, is as follows: ETGVTQSPTHLIKTRGQQVTLRCSSQSGHNTVSWYQQALGQGPQFIFQYYREEENGRGNFPPRFSGLQFPNYSSELNVNALELDDSALYLCASSFDTSGIREQFFGPGTRLTVL.

CDR3 region: CASSLDRSNQPQHF. The DNA of the CDR3 is TGTGCCAGCAGCTTAGACCGTTCCAATCAGCCCCAGCATTTT. V and J are TRBV7-2 and TRBJ1-5; D not certain. The CDR3 extends over 14 amino acids. In germline, CDR1 is SGHTA, CDR2 FQGNSA. The ends were cut back, 1 base at V and 3 bases at J, with 7 bases in the middle. The full variable domain, completed using reference TRBV7-2 and TRBJ1-5, is GAGVSQSPSNKVTEKGKDVELRCDPISGHTALYWYRQSLGQGLEFLIYFQGNSAPDKSGLPSDRFSAERTGGSVSTLTIQRTQQEDSAVYLCASSLDRSNQPQHFGDGTRLSIL.

V is TRBV7-9 and J is TRBJ2-3, with D tentatively TRBD2 (6 bases). Germline V lookup: CDR1 SEHNR, CDR2 FQNEAQ (reference sequence). Trimming removed 0 bases at V and 4 bases at J, with 11 bases between. The CDR3 spans 15 residues. DNA for the CDR3: TGTGCCAGCAGCTTAGCTTCCGGGAGCTCAGATACGCAGTATTTT. It translates to CASSLASGSSDTQYF.

V gene TRBV4-1 combines with J gene TRBJ2-5; perhaps TRBD2 as D (5 bases). Trimming pared 1 base from V and 3 bases from J, leaving 15 bases between. The CDR3 is 16 amino acids. Germline-derived CDR1 and CDR2 are MGHRA and YSYEKL. The CDR3 region has the DNA TGCGCCAGCAGCCAAGGTCTTAGTCTAGCAGAAGAGACCCAGTACTTC. Translation: CASSQGLSLAEETQYF.

This rearrangement joins TRBV18 to TRBJ2-1, with TRBD2 identical over 15 bases. J lost 5 bases, V lost 2 bases, and 4 bases had no gene match. The CDR3 contains 17 residues. CDR1 and CDR2 from the germline V gene are KGHSH and LQKENI. The CDR3 loop is CASSPRTSGREDNEQFF. CDR3 sequence (DNA): TGTGCCAGCTCACCAAGGACTAGCGGGAGGGAGGACAATGAGCAGTTCTTC.

The V and J genes are TRBV4-1 and TRBJ2-2; 9 positions match TRBD1. V lost 4 bases and J lost 0; bases outside the gene matches: 6. This CDR3 region has 17 residues. CDR1 MGHRA and CDR2 YSYEKL come from the germline V gene. The CDR3 DNA reads as TGCGCCAGCAGCCCAACACGGGACAGGGCGAACACCGGGGAGCTGTTTTTT. Translated: CASSPTRDRANTGELFF.

The rearrangement uses TRBV7-9 and TRBJ2-2; D gene uncertain. CDR3 size: 13 residues. The V gene lost 4 bases and the J gene lost 7 bases, with 10 bases spanning the gap. The germline CDR1 and CDR2 sequences are SEHNR and FQNEAQ (reference sequence). The CDR3 DNA follows: TGTGCCAGCAGCTCGGACGTTGGCGGGGAGCTGTTTTTT. This translates into CASSSDVGGELFF. Full variable domain (remainder filled in from reference TRBV7-9 and TRBJ2-2): DTGVSQNPRHKITKRGQNVTFRCDPISEHNRLYWYRQTLGQGPEFLTYFQNEAQLEKSRLLSDRFSAERPKGSFSTLEIQRTEQGDSAMYLCASSSDVGGELFFGEGSRLTVL.

This rearrangement joins TRBV6-5 to TRBJ1-1, with D perhaps TRBD1 (5 bases). V was pared by 7 bases and J by 1 base, with 7 bases between. The CDR3 contains 12 residues. Germline V lookup: CDR1 MNHEY, CDR2 SVGAGI. CDR3 nucleotides: TGTGCCAGCATTGACAGGAACACTGAAGCTTTCTTT. As protein: CASIDRNTEAFF.

This clone was observed a handful of times. The CDR3 loop is CASSARDRRNTEAFF. The CDR3 DNA follows: TGTGCCAGCAGTGCCCGGGACAGGAGGAACACTGAAGCTTTCTTT. The chain combines TRBV25-1 with TRBJ1-1; 8 nucleotides line up with TRBD1. CDR3 length: 15 residues. Germline lookup yields CDR1 MGHDK and CDR2 SYGVNS. Unmatched junction bases numbered 5, after V lost 4 bases and J lost 1 base.

V is TRBV2 and J is TRBJ1-2, with TRBD1 matching over 7 bases. Germline CDR1 reads SNHLY; CDR2 reads FYNNEI. With 5 bases clipped from V and 6 bases from J, the junction kept 9 bases outside the gene matches. The CDR3 runs to 14 residues. The CDR3 DNA reads as TGTGCCAGCAGTCGGGGACAGACAAATCATGGCTACACCTTC. Encoded protein: CASSRGQTNHGYTF. Full variable domain (missing parts from reference TRBV2 and TRBJ1-2): EPEVTQTPSHQVTQMGQEVILRCVPISNHLYFYWYRQILGQKVEFLVSFYNNEISEKSEIFDDQFSVERPDGSNFTLKIRSTKLEDSAMYFCASSRGQTNHGYTFGSGTRLTVV.

The chain recombines TRBV5-4 with TRBJ2-5, with 8 bases lining up with TRBD1. This CDR3 spans 15 amino acids. V lost 4 bases to trimming and J lost 5 bases; unmatched junction nucleotides: 10. The germline CDR1 and CDR2 sequences are SGHNT and YYREEE (reference sequence). The CDR3 loop is CASSPAGQGRETQYF. For the CDR3, the DNA is TGTGCCAGCAGCCCGGCCGGACAGGGAAGGGAGACCCAGTACTTC.

The J gene is TRBJ2-1, the V gene TRBV30; 13 bases map to TRBD2. The CDR3 spans 14 residues. J was trimmed by 9 bases and V by 2 bases; bases with no gene match: 4. Looked up from germline, CDR1 is GTSNPN and CDR2 is SVGIG (reference sequence). As DNA, the CDR3 is TGTGCCTGGAGTCCCGGACTAGCGGGAGTTGAGCAGTTCTTC. Translated, it gives CAWSPGLAGVEQFF.

This sequence joins TRBV2 and TRBJ2-5, with 9 bases identical to TRBD1. The CDR3 contains 15 residues. Germline loops: CDR1 SNHLY, CDR2 FYNNEI. V trimming: 3 bases; J trimming: 2 bases; junction bases outside the gene matches: 4. The CDR3 protein is CASSEGGQGQETQYF. The CDR3 coding sequence is TGTGCCAGCAGTGAGGGGGGACAGGGACAAGAGACCCAGTACTTC. The full variable domain, with the rest looked up from reference TRBV2 and TRBJ2-5, is EPEVTQTPSHQVTQMGQEVILRCVPISNHLYFYWYRQILGQKVEFLVSFYNNEISEKSEIFDDQFSVERPDGSNFTLKIRSTKLEDSAMYFCASSEGGQGQETQYFGPGTRLLVL.

CDR3 sequence reads: CAISELIAETYNEQFF. DNA of the CDR3: TGTGCCATCAGTGAGTTGATAGCGGAAACCTACAATGAGCAGTTCTTC. The chain links TRBV10-3 to TRBJ2-1; TRBD2 might be the D (6 bases). CDR1 and CDR2 from the germline V gene are ENHRY and SYGVKD. Trimming pared 1 base from V and 2 bases from J, leaving 12 bases between. The CDR3 has 16 residues.

The V and J genes are TRBV2 and TRBJ2-1; perhaps TRBD2 as D (6 bases). Between the trimmed V and J ends, which lost 6 bases and 0 bases, there was a span of 12 bases. Germline values: CDR1 SNHLY, CDR2 FYNNEI. The CDR3 runs to 15 residues. The CDR3 region is CASRIAESSYNEQFF. CDR3 DNA: TGTGCCAGCAGAATAGCGGAAAGCTCCTACAATGAGCAGTTCTTC.

The rearrangement links TRBV27 to TRBJ2-1; 7 bases line up with TRBD1. Germline CDR1 MNHEY, CDR2 SMNVEV (reference sequence). The CDR3 runs to 15 residues. V dropped 3 bases and J dropped 4; count of bases not matched to a gene: 6. The CDR3 DNA reads as TGTGCCAGCAGTTTTTCGGGACAGCCGTACAATGAGCAGTTCTTC. Translating it yields CASSFSGQPYNEQFF.

This chain links TRBV4-2 with TRBJ2-3, with 14 bases that match TRBD2. CDR1 LGHNA and CDR2 YNFKEQ come from the germline V gene. The CDR3 totals 16 residues. The junction had 5 bases not matched to a gene; V was cut back by 4 bases and J by 5 bases. CDR3 nucleotides: TGTGCCAGCAGCCCTCGACTAGCGGGGGGGGGAGATACGCAGTATTTT. Translation: CASSPRLAGGGDTQYF.

This clone appeared once. CDR3 nucleotides: TGCGCCAGCAGTGAGCAGGCAAACCCCTACGAGCAGTACTTC. Amino acids: CASSEQANPYEQYF. This chain uses TRBV10-1 with TRBJ2-7; D not certain. Trimming removed 2 bases from V and 2 bases from J, with 10 bases in between. Germline values: CDR1 WNHNN, CDR2 SYGVQD (reference sequence). The CDR3 is 14 amino acids.